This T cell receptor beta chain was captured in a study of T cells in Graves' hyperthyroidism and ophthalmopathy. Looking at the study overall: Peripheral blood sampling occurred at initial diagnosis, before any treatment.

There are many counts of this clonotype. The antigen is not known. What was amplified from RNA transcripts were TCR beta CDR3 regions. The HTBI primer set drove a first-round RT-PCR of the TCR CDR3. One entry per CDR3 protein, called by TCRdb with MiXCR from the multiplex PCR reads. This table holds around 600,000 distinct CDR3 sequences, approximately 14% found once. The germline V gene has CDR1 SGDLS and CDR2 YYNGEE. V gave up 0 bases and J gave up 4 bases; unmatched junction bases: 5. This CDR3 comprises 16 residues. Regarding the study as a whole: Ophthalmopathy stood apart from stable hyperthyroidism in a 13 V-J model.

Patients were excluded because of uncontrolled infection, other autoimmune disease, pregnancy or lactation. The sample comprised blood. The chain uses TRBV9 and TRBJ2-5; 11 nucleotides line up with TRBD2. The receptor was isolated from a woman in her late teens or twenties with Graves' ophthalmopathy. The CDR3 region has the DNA TGTGCCAGCAGCGTAGTCGGAGGACTAGCGGGAGAGACCCAGTACTTC. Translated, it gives CASSVVGGLAGETQYF.